This TCR beta chain was recorded in a study of shared clonotypes between healthy human individuals. The authors loaded approximately 220 ng DNA, about 30,000 T cell genomes, into sorted-subset replicate PCRs. Method: immunoSEQ multiplex PCR; TCRdb's copy keeps in-frame clones and lacks some. The table has around 1.4 million clones, approximately 98.5% seen once. Findings and caveats of the study: Depth of sequencing was expected to influence donor clonotype sharing. Shared across four donors were around 5% of the naive CD4 clonotypes. Against clonotypes common to all four donors, non-shared ones had lower generation probabilities.

Trimming removed 3 bases from V and 0 bases from J; junction bases left unmatched: 5. This CDR3 is built from 16 residues. The germline V gene encodes CDR1 MDHEN and CDR2 SYDVKM. Remarks on this clone: Its antigen is still unknown.

The gene calls are TRBV28 and TRBJ2-7; 10 bases line up with TRBD2. The clonotype was recovered from a man aged 25 to 40 in good health. What was sequenced was naive CD4+ T cells sorted from blood. The subset was: CD45RA+ positively selected. The CDR3 bases are TGTGCCAGCAGTTTTGGGCTAGCGGGAGACTCCTACGAGCAGTACTTC. Amino acids: CASSFGLAGDSYEQYF.